The sequence of this T cell receptor beta chain was determined in a study of T cell responses to AZD1222 COVID-19 vaccine. Sequencing used immunoSEQ multiplex PCR; TCRdb keeps in-frame clones, though not all of them. The data hold over 110,000 clones, with approximately 94% observed a single time. The sequences come from peripheral blood, collected on day 0 of AZD1222 vaccination. The receptor comes from an adult in good health.

The CDR3, as DNA: TGTGCCAGCAGCCCAATACTAGCGGGACCCTCCTACGAGCAGTACTTC. It encodes CASSPILAGPSYEQYF. V is TRBV7-2 and J is TRBJ2-7, with 10 bases aligning to TRBD2. CDR1 SGHTA and CDR2 FQGNSA come from the germline V gene. Trimming cost V 5 bases and J 0 bases; bases outside gene matches: 7. The CDR3 spans 16 residues.